Below, 32 T cell receptor beta chains from the same sample are listed, as sequenced in a study of blood T cell repertoires in COVID-19. Only in-frame clones appear in the TCRdb table, and some are missing; sequencing was by immunoSEQ multiplex PCR. The repertoire holds 150,000 to 170,000 clones, approximately 80% seen once, with about 12% in the top ten. Sequenced input: peripheral blood. The receptors come from a woman aged 55-69 years with COVID-19, enrolled during active disease.

This clone has just one count. The chain uses TRBV3-1 (or the pseudogene TRBV3-2) and TRBJ1-3; 7 nucleotides align to TRBD1. The V segment lost 1 base and the J segment 1 base; nucleotides outside the gene matches: 13. Germline loops: CDR1 LGHDT, CDR2 YNNKEL (reference sequence). CDR3 length equals 19 residues. CDR3 nucleotides: TGTGCCAGCAGCCAAGTGGGGTCGACAGGGCAAGTTTCTGGAAACACCATATATTTT. Its protein is CASSQVGSTGQVSGNTIYF.

The chain carries TRBV12-3 or TRBV12-4 and TRBJ1-2, with TRBD1 matching 7 bases. The junction had 6 bases not matched to a gene; V was cut back by 6 bases and J by 8 bases. The CDR3 consists of 12 residues. Here the CDR3 reads CASRPRQGGYTF. CDR3 in DNA: TGTGCCAGCAGGCCCCGACAGGGCGGCTACACCTTC.

This clone was found many times. The chain carries TRBV7-6 and TRBJ2-7, with D possibly being TRBD2 (6 bases). The CDR3 runs to 15 residues. V was clipped by 8 bases and J by 0 bases, with 17 bases between them. CDR1 is SGHVS and CDR2 is FNYEAQ in the germline V gene. The CDR3 sequence: CASGEGLASSYEQYF. The CDR3 region has the DNA TGTGCCAGCGGCGAAGGTCTAGCGAGCTCCTACGAGCAGTACTTC.

The rearrangement joins TRBV24-1 to TRBJ1-2, with D uncertain. Germline CDR1 reads KGHDR; CDR2 reads SFDVKD. CDR3 size: 13 residues. V was cut by 1 base and J by 8 bases, with 10 bases left in between. In nucleotides, the CDR3 is TGTGCCACCAGTGATTTTGTGGGGAGCGGCTACACCTTC. Translated: CATSDFVGSGYTF.

The V gene is TRBV18, the J gene TRBJ1-2; 11 bases align to TRBD1. The V and J ends lost 2 bases and 2 bases, in that order; junction bases with no gene match: 10. CDR3 length: 18 amino acids. The germline gives CDR1 KGHSH, CDR2 LQKENI. This CDR3 is CASSPSRSWTGGNYGYTF. The CDR3 nucleotides are TGTGCCAGCTCACCATCCCGAAGTTGGACAGGGGGCAACTATGGCTACACCTTC.

V gene TRBV28 combines with J gene TRBJ1-1; the D gene is possibly TRBD1 (6 bases). This CDR3 has 14 residues. V lost 7 bases and J 1 base, leaving 13 bases between the germline ends. CDR1 is MDHEN and CDR2 is SYDVKM in the germline V gene. CDR3: CASKGGGWNTEAFF. The CDR3 nucleotides read TGTGCCAGCAAGGGGGGGGGCTGGAACACTGAAGCTTTCTTT.

The chain uses TRBV11-2 and TRBJ1-1; D call uncertain. Trimming removed 1 base from V and 1 base from J, with 13 bases in between. CDR3 size: 16 residues. CDR1 and CDR2 from the germline V gene are SGHAT and FQNNGV. The CDR3 sequence: CASSLGQSRKNTEAFF. Written as DNA, the CDR3 is TGTGCCAGCAGCTTAGGTCAGTCGCGGAAGAACACTGAAGCTTTCTTT.

V is TRBV14 and J is TRBJ1-1; 7 bases align to TRBD1. Per germline, CDR1 SGHDN and CDR2 FVKESK. The CDR3 has 14 residues. V lost 0 bases and J lost 5; bases outside the gene matches: 3. CDR3 in amino acids: CASSQDQGVTEAFF. The DNA for the CDR3 is TGTGCCAGCAGCCAAGACCAGGGGGTTACTGAAGCTTTCTTT.

CDR3 residues: CASSLAAAGLAFHEQYF. DNA for the CDR3: TGTGCCAGCAGCTTAGCTGCTGCGGGGCTAGCGTTCCACGAGCAGTACTTC. The chain has TRBV11-1 and TRBJ2-7, with D tentatively TRBD2 (6 bases). The CDR3 is 17 residues long. Between the trimmed V and J ends, which lost 0 bases and 5 bases, there was a span of 20 bases. Germline-derived CDR1 and CDR2 are SGHAT and FQDESV (reference sequence).

The gene calls are TRBV5-5 and TRBJ1-4; weak D call: TRBD1 (5 bases). Per germline, CDR1 SGHKS and CDR2 YYEKEE (reference sequence). Trimming left V 3 bases short and J 8 bases short, with 14 bases between. CDR3 length: 14 amino acids. The chain's CDR3 is CASSSGGAGEKLFF. The CDR3 DNA reads as TGTGCCAGCAGCTCTGGAGGGGCGGGGGAAAAACTGTTTTTT.

The gene calls are TRBV11-1 and TRBJ2-3, with D maybe TRBD2 (5 bases). CDR3 size: 15 residues. The germline V gene has CDR1 SGHAT and CDR2 FQDESV (reference sequence). The ends were cut back, 1 base at V and 4 bases at J, with 12 bases in the middle. Here the CDR3 reads CASSLGTSNADTQYF. CDR3 DNA: TGTGCCAGCAGCTTAGGAACTAGTAACGCAGATACGCAGTATTTT.

The genes are TRBV7-3 and TRBJ1-1, with unresolved D. The CDR3 loop spans 14 amino acids. The V end lost 0 bases, the J end lost 4 bases, and 9 bases lay between the germline ends. From germline, CDR1 is SGHTA and CDR2 FQGTGA. As DNA, the CDR3 is TGTGCCAGCAGCTTAACGATGGAGGTCACTGAAGCTTTCTTT. Protein: CASSLTMEVTEAFF.

The gene calls are TRBV6-6 and TRBJ1-4, with D possibly TRBD1 on 5 matching bases. The V and J ends lost 7 bases and 8 bases respectively, with 11 bases between them. This CDR3 comprises 12 residues. The germline gives CDR1 MNHNY, CDR2 SVGAGI (reference sequence). This CDR3 reads CASMGGWEKLFF. CDR3 DNA sequence: TGTGCCAGCATGGGGGGTTGGGAAAAACTGTTTTTT.

The chain uses TRBV10-3 and TRBJ1-2; D gene unclear. Germline loops: CDR1 ENHRY, CDR2 SYGVKD. V shed 0 bases and J shed 4 bases, with 9 bases lying between them. This CDR3 is built from 14 residues. The CDR3 DNA follows: TGTGCCATCAGTGAGTCGAGGCCACCCTATGGCTACACCTTC. This sequence encodes CAISESRPPYGYTF.

V gene TRBV15 combines with J gene TRBJ1-3; 12 nucleotides agree with TRBD1. The CDR3 loop spans 16 amino acids. Unmatched junction bases numbered 5, after V lost 4 bases and J lost 4 bases. Germline assignment: CDR1 LNHNV and CDR2 YYDKDF (reference sequence). The CDR3 DNA is TGTGCCACCAGCACCGGGACAGGGGGCGCCGGAAACACCATATATTTT. Protein product: CATSTGTGGAGNTIYF.

In the case of this clone: The same CDR3 can be traced to other DNA sequences in this sample. The V call is TRBV15, the J call TRBJ2-5, with 7 bases fitting TRBD2. Germline CDR1 LNHNV, CDR2 YYDKDF (reference sequence). CDR3 length equals 15 residues. V shed 0 bases and J 3 bases; nucleotides not matched to a gene: 4. The CDR3 loop is CATSRDASGKETQYF. The CDR3 DNA follows: TGTGCCACCAGCAGAGATGCCAGCGGGAAAGAGACCCAGTACTTC.

CDR3 region: CASSVGTENQPQHF. CDR3 DNA: TGTGCCAGCAGTGTTGGTACAGAGAATCAGCCCCAGCATTTT. The gene calls are TRBV2 and TRBJ1-5; D gene ambiguous. The germline gives CDR1 SNHLY, CDR2 FYNNEI. The CDR3 totals 14 residues. The V end lost 4 bases, the J end lost 4 bases, and 11 bases lay between the germline ends. Together with reference TRBV2 and TRBJ1-5, the CDR3 gives the full variable domain: EPEVTQTPSHQVTQMGQEVILRCVPISNHLYFYWYRQILGQKVEFLVSFYNNEISEKSEIFDDQFSVERPDGSNFTLKIRSTKLEDSAMYFCASSVGTENQPQHFGDGTRLSIL.

V gene TRBV2 combines with J gene TRBJ2-4; weak D call: TRBD1 (8 bases). CDR3 size: 15 residues. Germline V lookup: CDR1 SNHLY, CDR2 FYNNEI. Trimming shortened V by 6 bases and J by 3 bases, and 15 bases separated the two germline ends. The CDR3 loop reads CASRGQGGDKNIQYF. The CDR3 DNA reads TGTGCCAGCAGAGGACAGGGAGGGGACAAAAACATTCAGTACTTC.

The chain is built from TRBV6-5 and TRBJ2-7; 10 positions match TRBD2. This CDR3 spans 14 amino acids. In germline, CDR1 is MNHEY, CDR2 SVGAGI. The V gene end was trimmed by 10 bases and the J gene end by 5 bases; junction bases not matched to a gene: 11. Written as DNA, the CDR3 is TGTGCCACCCTGACTAGCGGGCTATGGGACGAGCAGTACGTC. The encoded protein is CATLTSGLWDEQYV.

This clone appeared a few times. This chain joins TRBV6-4 and TRBJ2-3; the D is unclear. The V gene's germline CDR1 is MRHNA and CDR2 SNTAGT. The CDR3 length is 16 residues. With 0 bases removed from V and 0 bases from J, the gap between germline ends came to 10 bases. DNA for the CDR3: TGTGCCAGCAGTGACTCATATCTTACTAGCACAGATACGCAGTATTTT. It is translated as CASSDSYLTSTDTQYF.

The rearrangement joins TRBV14 to TRBJ2-1; 7 bases fit TRBD2. Germline-derived CDR1 and CDR2 are SGHDN and FVKESK. The CDR3 runs 13 residues. The junction had 3 bases not matched to a gene; V was cut back by 1 base and J by 9 bases. In DNA, the CDR3 is TGTGCCAGCAGCCAAGCGGCTAGCGGTGAGCAGTTCTTC. Protein sequence: CASSQAASGEQFF. Full variable domain (outside the CDR3, taken from reference TRBV14 and TRBJ2-1): EAGVTQFPSHSVIEKGQTVTLRCDPISGHDNLYWYRRVMGKEIKFLLHFVKESKQDESGMPNNRFLAERTGGTYSTLKVQPAELEDSGVYFCASSQAASGEQFFGPGTRLTVL.

The chain combines TRBV18 with TRBJ2-1, with 9 bases fitting TRBD2. Germline CDR1 and CDR2: KGHSH and LQKENI. J was trimmed by 5 bases and V by 4 bases; bases with no gene match: 6. This CDR3 spans 15 amino acids. The CDR3 DNA follows: TGTGCCAGCTCACGGGCGGGAGGGCCTAACAATGAGCAGTTCTTC. Translation gives CASSRAGGPNNEQFF.

The DNA of the CDR3 is TGTGCCAGCAGTTCCGAGTTGGGGGGAGCTAATGGCTACACCTTC. It codes for CASSSELGGANGYTF. The chain recombines TRBV6-5 with TRBJ1-2, with D perhaps matching TRBD1 (5 bases). Trimming removed 4 bases from V and 6 bases from J, with 18 bases in between. This CDR3 is 15 amino acids long. The germline V gene encodes CDR1 MNHEY and CDR2 SVGAGI.

With regard to this clone: An end of the junction does not agree with germline; a read error may underlie this. The chain employs TRBV7-7 and TRBJ2-5, with D perhaps matching TRBD2 (5 bases). Germline assignment: CDR1 SSHAT and CDR2 FNYEAQ (reference sequence). The CDR3 consists of 13 residues. The CDR3 sequence: CASSPSNEETQYF. CDR3 DNA: TGTGCTAGCAGCCCTAGCAATGAAGAGACCCAGTACTTC.

This chain uses TRBV29-1 with TRBJ1-2, with 10 bases identical to TRBD1. The J segment lost 8 bases and the V segment lost 4 bases, leaving 7 bases of the junction unmatched. CDR1 SQVTM and CDR2 ANQGSEA come from the germline V gene. The CDR3 runs to 13 residues. CDR3 in DNA: TGCAGCGTTGTGGGACAGGGGTCTTGGGGCTACACCTTC. This gives the protein CSVVGQGSWGYTF.

On this clone: The sample carries other DNA sequences with the same CDR3. The chain recombines TRBV30 with TRBJ1-5, with TRBD1 matching 7 bases. CDR1 is GTSNPN, CDR2 SVGIG, per germline (reference sequence). Unmatched junction bases numbered 0, after V lost 0 bases and J lost 4 bases. The CDR3 is made up of 13 amino acids. The CDR3 bases are TGTGCCTGGAGTGTACAGGGGAATCAGCCCCAGCATTTT. This gives the protein CAWSVQGNQPQHF.

The chain recombines TRBV11-3 with TRBJ1-1, with D tentatively TRBD1 (6 bases). Trimming pared 6 bases from V and 7 bases from J, leaving 12 bases between. Germline-derived CDR1 and CDR2 are SGHNT and YENEEA. The CDR3 consists of 12 residues. This CDR3 reads CASSSGTNEAFF. The CDR3 coding sequence is TGTGCCAGCAGTTCCGGGACAAATGAAGCTTTCTTT.

Only one count was recorded for this clone. The chain is built from TRBV3-1 (or the pseudogene TRBV3-2) and TRBJ2-1; TRBD2 matches at 8 bases. The CDR3 consists of 14 residues. CDR1 is LGHDT, CDR2 YNNKEL, per germline (reference sequence). Trimming removed 8 bases from V and 14 bases from J; junction bases left unmatched: 17. CDR3: CASSKGGSGNSEFF. CDR3 nucleotide sequence: TGTGCCAGCTCCAAAGGGGGTAGCGGGAATTCAGAGTTCTTC.

Of note for this clone: Distinct nucleotide sequences in the sample also encode this CDR3. The rearrangement joins TRBV3-1 (or the pseudogene TRBV3-2) to TRBJ1-5, with 8 bases that match TRBD1. Germline V gene data show CDR1 as LGHDT and CDR2 as YNNKEL (reference sequence). There are 15 residues in the CDR3. Losses at the gene ends were 1 base for V and 6 bases for J; bases not matched to a gene: 5. The CDR3 region is CASSQAQGAGQPQHF. DNA of the CDR3: TGTGCCAGCAGCCAAGCCCAGGGGGCCGGTCAGCCCCAGCATTTT.

The chain is built from TRBV2 and TRBJ1-2; D gene ambiguous. V lost 4 bases and J 0 bases, leaving 9 bases between the germline ends. Germline CDR1 is SNHLY and CDR2 is FYNNEI. This CDR3 contains 14 residues. For the CDR3, the DNA is TGTGCCAGCAGTGTGGGCAGGACTAACTATGGCTACACCTTC. Residues: CASSVGRTNYGYTF.

The chain uses TRBV2 and TRBJ1-2; a possible D gene is TRBD1 (6 bases). CDR1 is SNHLY, CDR2 FYNNEI, per germline. CDR3 length equals 12 residues. Trimming cost V 6 bases and J 2 bases, with 7 bases left between them. The CDR3 protein is CASSDRNYGYTF. The CDR3 region has the DNA TGTGCCAGCAGCGACAGGAACTATGGCTACACCTTC. The variable domain in full, completed from reference TRBV2 and TRBJ1-2, reads EPEVTQTPSHQVTQMGQEVILRCVPISNHLYFYWYRQILGQKVEFLVSFYNNEISEKSEIFDDQFSVERPDGSNFTLKIRSTKLEDSAMYFCASSDRNYGYTFGSGTRLTVV.

This clone has only one observation. V and J are TRBV14 and TRBJ1-5; D remains ambiguous. Trimming cost V 1 base and J 7 bases, with 8 bases left between them. Germline V gene sequence: CDR1 SGHDN, CDR2 FVKESK. The CDR3 extends over 13 amino acids. This CDR3 is CASSQAEGQPQHF. CDR3 DNA sequence: TGTGCCAGCAGCCAAGCGGAGGGCCAGCCCCAGCATTTT. Full variable domain (missing parts from reference TRBV14 and TRBJ1-5): EAGVTQFPSHSVIEKGQTVTLRCDPISGHDNLYWYRRVMGKEIKFLLHFVKESKQDESGMPNNRFLAERTGGTYSTLKVQPAELEDSGVYFCASSQAEGQPQHFGDGTRLSIL.